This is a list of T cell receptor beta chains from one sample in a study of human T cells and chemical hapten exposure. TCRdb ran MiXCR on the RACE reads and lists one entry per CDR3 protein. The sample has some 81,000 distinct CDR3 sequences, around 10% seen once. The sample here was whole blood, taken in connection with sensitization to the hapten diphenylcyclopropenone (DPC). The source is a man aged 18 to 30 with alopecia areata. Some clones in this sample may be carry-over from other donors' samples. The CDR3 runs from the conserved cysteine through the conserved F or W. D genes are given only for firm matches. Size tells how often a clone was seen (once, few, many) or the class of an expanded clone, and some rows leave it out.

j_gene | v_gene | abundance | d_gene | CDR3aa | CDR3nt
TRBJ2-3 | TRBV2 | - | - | CASKVRSRTDTQYF | TGTGCCAGCAAGGTGCGGTCCCGCACAGATACGCAGTATTTT
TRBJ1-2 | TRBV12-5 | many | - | CASGLGPGYTF | TGTGCTAGTGGTTTGGGGCCAGGCTACACCTTC
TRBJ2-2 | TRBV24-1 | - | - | CATSDWGARTGELFF | TGTGCCACCAGTGATTGGGGGGCGCGAACCGGGGAGCTGTTTTTT
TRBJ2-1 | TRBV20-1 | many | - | CSARDWGEQFF | TGCAGTGCTAGAGATTGGGGGGAGCAGTTCTTC
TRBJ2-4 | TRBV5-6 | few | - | CASSFGNFGAKNIQYF | TGTGCCAGCAGCTTCGGAAATTTCGGAGCCAAAAACATTCAGTACTTC
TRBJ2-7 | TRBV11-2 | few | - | CASLSGSYEQYF | TGTGCCAGCTTGTCCGGGAGCTACGAGCAGTACTTC
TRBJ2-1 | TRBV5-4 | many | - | CASSLAAGGAHFSYNEQFF | TGTGCCAGCAGCTTGGCGGCAGGGGGGGCGCATTTCTCCTACAATGAGCAGTTCTTC
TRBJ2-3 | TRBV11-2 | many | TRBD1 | CASSSTGADTQYF | TGTGCCAGCAGCTCGACAGGGGCAGATACGCAGTATTTT
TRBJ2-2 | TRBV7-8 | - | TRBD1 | CASSLGQGHYTGELFF | TGTGCCAGCAGCCTAGGACAGGGGCACTACACCGGGGAGCTGTTTTTT
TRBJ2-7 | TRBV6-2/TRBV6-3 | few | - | CATLGETNYEQYF | TGTGCCACCCTCGGCGAAACCAACTACGAGCAGTACTTC
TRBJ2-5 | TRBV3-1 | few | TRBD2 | CASSPIRGFPGLVETQYF | TGTGCCAGCAGCCCCATCCGAGGTTTCCCCGGACTAGTGGAGACCCAGTACTTC
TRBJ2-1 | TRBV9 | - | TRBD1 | CASSVVRTGNNEQFF | TGTGCCAGCAGCGTAGTCAGGACAGGTAATAATGAGCAGTTCTTC
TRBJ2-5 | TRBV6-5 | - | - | CASSRGPGETQYF | TGTGCCAGCAGCCGGGGCCCGGGGGAGACCCAGTACTTC
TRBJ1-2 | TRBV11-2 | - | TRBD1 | CASRLKTDRGLGYTF | TGTGCCAGCAGATTAAAGACGGACAGGGGGCTTGGCTACACCTTC
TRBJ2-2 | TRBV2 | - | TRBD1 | CAGRGDRPGAGELFF | TGTGCCGGCAGAGGGGACAGGCCGGGAGCCGGGGAGCTGTTTTTT
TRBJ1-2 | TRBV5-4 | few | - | CASSPTDVFRGYTF | TGTGCCAGCAGCCCGACGGACGTCTTCAGGGGCTACACCTTC
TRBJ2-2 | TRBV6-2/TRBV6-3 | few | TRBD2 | CASSYGTTAGELFF | TGTGCCAGCAGTTACGGGACTACAGCCGGGGAGCTGTTTTTT
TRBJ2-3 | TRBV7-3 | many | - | CASSETPTDTQYF | TGTGCCAGCAGCGAGACACCCACAGATACGCAGTATTTT
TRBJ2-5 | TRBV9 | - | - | CASSEQGLETQYF | TGTGCCAGCAGCGAACAGGGCTTGGAGACCCAGTACTTC
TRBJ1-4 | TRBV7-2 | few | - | CASSLANEKLFF | TGTGCCAGCAGCTTAGCGAACGAAAAACTGTTTTTT
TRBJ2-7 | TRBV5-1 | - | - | CASSLGFGDEQYF | TGCGCCAGCAGCTTGGGATTCGGGGACGAGCAGTACTTC
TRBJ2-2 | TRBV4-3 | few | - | CASSQDKTDRTGELFF | TGCGCCAGCAGCCAAGATAAAACGGATCGGACCGGGGAGCTGTTTTTT
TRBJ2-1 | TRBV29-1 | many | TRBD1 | CSGRQGLNEQFF | TGCAGCGGACGACAGGGTTTAAATGAGCAGTTCTTC
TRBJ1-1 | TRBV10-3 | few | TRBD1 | CAISEGQGIGAFF | TGTGCCATCAGTGAGGGACAGGGGATAGGAGCTTTCTTT
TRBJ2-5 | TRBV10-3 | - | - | CAISVRQGEQETQYF | TGTGCCATCAGTGTCAGGCAGGGTGAACAAGAGACCCAGTACTTC
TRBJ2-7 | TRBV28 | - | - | CASSLKTPHEQYF | TGTGCCAGCAGTTTGAAGACACCCCACGAGCAGTACTTC
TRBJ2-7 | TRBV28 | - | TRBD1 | CASSSHTDRAYEQYF | TGTGCCAGCAGTTCCCATACTGACAGGGCCTACGAGCAGTACTTC
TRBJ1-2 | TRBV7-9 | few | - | CASSPVDRANYGYTF | TGTGCCAGCAGCCCGGTCGACCGAGCTAACTATGGCTACACCTTC